This T cell receptor beta chain is from a study of cytomegalovirus exposure and HLA in healthy donors. General observations from the study: Among TCR beta chains, those listed as cytomegalovirus-associated numbered under 200. After further analysis at a later stage, roughly 16,000 TCR beta sequences were associated with HLA alleles at 0.05 false discovery rate.

Donors counted as nominally healthy when sampled, yet unrecorded immune exposures were likely. Germline assignment: CDR1 MNHNS and CDR2 SASEGT. V dropped 4 bases and J dropped 5 bases, with 9 bases sitting between them. This CDR3 comprises 13 residues. PCR primers comprised 60 Vbeta and 13 Jbeta primers. Here immunoSEQ multiplex PCR was the method, and the copy in TCRdb shows in-frame clones only, minus some. The table records some 240,000 clones, about 93% of them present only once. For this clone: No antigen is known for it.

Source material: PBMCs. J is TRBJ1-3 and V is TRBV6-1; D not certain. This clonotype was obtained from a girl aged 2 to 10 in good health and CMV-seronegative. Written as DNA, the CDR3 is TGTGCCAGCAGTGTCGAGGGAAGAAACACCATATATTTT. This sequence encodes CASSVEGRNTIYF.